This T cell receptor beta chain came from a study of OX40 agonist ivuxolimab in advanced cancers. Sequencing was performed with immunoSEQ multiplex PCR; in TCRdb, only in-frame clones are kept and a portion is missing. The sample includes 50,000 or so clones, over 75% seen only once; the top ten take less than 0.75%. V dropped 5 bases and J dropped 2 bases, with 9 bases sitting between them. Germline loops: CDR1 LNHDA, CDR2 SQIVND (reference sequence). The CDR3 length is 13 residues. V gene TRBV19 combines with J gene TRBJ2-5, with D possibly being TRBD2 (5 bases). Sequences were derived from CD4+ or CD8+ T cells sorted from blood, sampled in a trial of the OX40 agonist ivuxolimab. The source is an adult with an advanced solid tumor such as melanoma, head and neck, liver or kidney cancer. The CDR3 loop reads CASSVARQETQYF. CDR3 in DNA: TGTGCCAGTAGTGTAGCGAGACAAGAGACCCAGTACTTC.